The clone carrying this T cell receptor (beta chain) was recorded only once. Its antigen is not known. Amplification used 60 Vbeta primers and 13 Jbeta primers. The assay was immunoSEQ multiplex PCR, and TCRdb's table has in-frame clones only and misses some. The table has tens of thousands of clones, around 80% seen once. Germline CDR1 LGHNA, CDR2 YSLEER. J gave up 4 bases and V 4 bases, and 3 bases lay outside the gene matches. The CDR3 extends over 14 amino acids. This entry is derived from a study of cytomegalovirus exposure and HLA in healthy donors. Study-level results: It was assumed in the presence/absence analyses that sequencing depth was roughly uniform across donors. Association of fewer than 20,000 TCR beta sequences with HLA alleles was found at 0.05 false discovery rate in a later analysis. Later analysis identified a missense DCLRE1C variant that was linked to TCR beta V- and J-gene trimming. Despite most TCR sequences being rare, some public TCRs occurred in many donors.

V is TRBV4-3 and J is TRBJ2-7; 11 bases line up with TRBD2. Sequences were obtained from PBMCs. The sequence derives from a male donor in good health and CMV-seropositive. The CDR3 here is CASSLTSGSYEQYF. Written as DNA, the CDR3 is TGCGCCAGCAGCCTCACTAGCGGGAGTTACGAGCAGTACTTC.